The 24 T cell receptor beta chains reported below all come from one sample, sequenced in a study of chemoradiotherapy in HPV16-positive cancers. Using immunoSEQ multiplex PCR, the repertoire was profiled, and TCRdb retains in-frame clones only, with some absent. Of about 39,000 clones in the sample, more than 75% are singletons; the top ten hold roughly 5.1%. This sample comprised blood, obtained from a patient who underwent chemoradiotherapy. The receptors originated from a human donor with HPV-associated anogenital cancer.

V usage is TRBV5-1 and J usage is TRBJ2-3; D call uncertain. V lost 5 bases and J lost 3, with 19 bases in between. Germline CDR1 is SGHRS and CDR2 is YFSETQ. This CDR3 has 16 amino acids. CDR3 residues: CASSPPTLGGTDTQYF. Written as DNA, the CDR3 is TGCGCCAGCAGTCCCCCGACGCTAGGTGGGACAGATACGCAGTATTTT.

The J gene is TRBJ1-2, the V gene TRBV5-6; D call uncertain. CDR1 is SGHDT, CDR2 YYEEEE, per germline. This CDR3 is 13 amino acids long. Trimming left V 0 bases short and J 4 bases short, with 7 bases between. The CDR3 DNA reads as TGTGCCAGCAGCTTGGCCAGGCTCTATGGCTACACCTTC. It encodes CASSLARLYGYTF.

In this sample, this clone turned up a few times. The chain has TRBV11-3 and TRBJ2-2, with a possible D match to TRBD1 (5 bases). This CDR3 has 15 amino acids. The V and J ends lost 0 bases and 5 bases respectively, with 10 bases between them. Germline V gene lookup returns CDR1 SGHNT and CDR2 YENEEA. For the CDR3, the DNA is TGTGCCAGCAGCTTAGAGGACACTCTAACCGGGGAGCTGTTTTTT. Protein sequence: CASSLEDTLTGELFF.

CDR3 residues: CASSLVTGRTEAFF. The CDR3 coding sequence is TGTGCCAGCAGCTTGGTCACAGGGCGAACTGAAGCTTTCTTT. The rearrangement uses TRBV5-6 and TRBJ1-1; D might be TRBD1 (6 bases). Trimming took off 0 bases at V and 5 bases at J, with 11 bases between the two ends. CDR1 and CDR2 from the germline V gene are SGHDT and YYEEEE. The CDR3 contains 14 residues.

DNA for the CDR3: TGTGCCAGCTCATCCGGGCCCACCGGGGAGCTGTTTTTT. Its protein product is CASSSGPTGELFF. The genes are TRBV11-1 and TRBJ2-2; no clear D gene. Deletions cut 8 bases from V and 4 bases from J, with 11 bases between. CDR3 length equals 13 residues. The germline CDR1 and CDR2 sequences are SGHAT and FQDESV (reference sequence).

The chain has TRBV9 and TRBJ2-5, with D maybe TRBD1 (7 bases). Trimming cost V 0 bases and J 2 bases, with 11 bases left between them. Germline assignment: CDR1 SGDLS and CDR2 YYNGEE. The CDR3 is 15 amino acids. The CDR3 reads CASSVVAGGQETQYF. CDR3 in DNA: TGTGCCAGCAGCGTAGTGGCAGGGGGGCAAGAGACCCAGTACTTC.

This rearrangement joins TRBV19 to TRBJ2-1, with 12 positions matching TRBD1. Trimming removed 5 bases from V and 7 bases from J; junction bases left unmatched: 9. Germline V CDR1 and CDR2: LNHDA, SQIVND (reference sequence). The CDR3 runs to 16 residues. The CDR3 loop reads CASSSRPGQGANEQFF. The CDR3 nucleotides are TGTGCCAGTAGTTCCCGACCGGGACAGGGGGCGAATGAGCAGTTCTTC. The full variable domain, in which reference TRBV19 and TRBJ2-1 provide the parts outside the CDR3, is DGGITQSPKYLFRKEGQNVTLSCEQNLNHDAMYWYRQDPGQGLRLIYYSQIVNDFQKGDIAEGYSVSREKKESFPLTVTSAQKNPTAFYLCASSSRPGQGANEQFFGPGTRLTVL.

The chain has TRBV6-5 and TRBJ1-1; 8 nucleotides line up with TRBD1. The CDR3 has 15 residues. Germline loops: CDR1 MNHEY, CDR2 SVGAGI. The V gene end was trimmed by 6 bases and the J gene end by 5 bases; junction bases not matched to a gene: 11. The CDR3 nucleotides are TGTGCCAGCAGGGACCCTGGACAGGGAGGAACTGAAGCTTTCTTT. Amino acid sequence: CASRDPGQGGTEAFF.

J is TRBJ2-3 and V is TRBV5-1, with D perhaps assigned TRBD1 or TRBD2 (5 bases each). Germline lookup yields CDR1 SGHRS and CDR2 YFSETQ. The V end lost 4 bases, the J end lost 2 bases, and 20 bases lay between the germline ends. CDR3 length: 17 amino acids. CDR3 sequence: CASSQGPVTTPTDTQYF. As DNA, the CDR3 is TGCGCCAGCAGCCAGGGACCCGTTACTACCCCCACAGATACGCAGTATTTT.

This chain uses TRBV5-1 with TRBJ2-7; D is perhaps TRBD1 or TRBD2 (5 bases each). From germline, CDR1 is SGHRS and CDR2 YFSETQ. V shed 2 bases and J shed 0 bases, with 12 bases lying between them. This CDR3 spans 15 amino acids. The CDR3: CASSFGDGSSYEQYF. The DNA of the CDR3 is TGCGCCAGCAGCTTTGGGGACGGCAGCTCCTACGAGCAGTACTTC. The whole variable domain, filled in from reference TRBV5-1 and TRBJ2-7, reads KAGVTQTPRYLIKTRGQQVTLSCSPISGHRSVSWYQQTPGQGLQFLFEYFSETQRNKGNFPGRFSGRQFSNSRSEMNVSTLELGDSALYLCASSFGDGSSYEQYFGPGTRLTVT.

The CDR3 protein is CAISLSSGAYNEQFF. CDR3 nucleotides: TGTGCCATTAGTCTCTCTAGCGGGGCTTACAATGAGCAGTTCTTC. The chain is built from TRBV6-1 and TRBJ2-1; 9 nucleotides agree with TRBD2. The J segment lost 4 bases and the V segment lost 10 bases, leaving 11 bases of the junction unmatched. CDR1 and CDR2 from the germline V gene are MNHNS and SASEGT. This CDR3 region has 15 residues.

The gene calls are TRBV5-1 and TRBJ1-5, with D maybe TRBD1 (6 bases). The CDR3 length is 14 residues. Germline CDR1 and CDR2: SGHRS and YFSETQ. Trimming took 4 bases from V and 4 from J, leaving 12 bases between them. CDR3 sequence reads: CASSVGGGNQPQHF. The CDR3 DNA follows: TGCGCCAGCAGCGTAGGGGGAGGAAATCAGCCCCAGCATTTT.

V is TRBV5-1 and J is TRBJ2-7, with TRBD1 matching over 9 bases. This CDR3 region has 14 residues. The germline CDR1 and CDR2 sequences are SGHRS and YFSETQ. The ends lost 5 bases at V and 4 bases at J; junction bases unmatched: 7. CDR3 bases: TGCGCCAGCAGGACTACAGGGGGCACTTACGAGCAGTACTTC. It translates to CASRTTGGTYEQYF.

The rearrangement joins TRBV6-6 to TRBJ1-1; D gene ambiguous. CDR1 is MNHNY, CDR2 SVGAGI, per germline (reference sequence). Trimming took off 0 bases at V and 4 bases at J, with 12 bases between the two ends. The CDR3 contains 15 residues. The CDR3 is CASSYSPGLSTEAFF. The CDR3, as DNA: TGTGCCAGCAGTTACTCACCGGGGTTGAGCACTGAAGCTTTCTTT.

This clone has a handful of counts. The genes are TRBV7-9 and TRBJ1-2, with TRBD1 identical over 8 bases. With 5 bases clipped from V and 8 bases from J, the junction kept 7 bases outside the gene matches. The CDR3 totals 13 residues. Germline assignment: CDR1 SEHNR and CDR2 FQNEAQ (reference sequence). The CDR3 protein is CASSQGTGGGYTF. CDR3 nucleotides: TGTGCCAGCAGCCAAGGGACAGGCGGCGGCTACACCTTC.

The V gene is TRBV11-2, the J gene TRBJ2-3; 11 nucleotides line up with TRBD2. V lost 2 bases, J lost 1 base, and 2 bases stayed unmatched. The CDR3 runs 16 residues. Germline CDR1 SGHAT, CDR2 FQNNGV. The CDR3 region has the DNA TGTGCCAGCAGCTTACTTAGCGGGGGGGGCACAGATACGCAGTATTTT. Amino acids: CASSLLSGGGTDTQYF.

This clone was observed a single time. This chain joins TRBV12-5 and TRBJ2-3, with 8 bases matching TRBD1. From germline, CDR1 is LGHNT and CDR2 FRNRAP. J gave up 2 bases and V 5 bases, and 3 bases lay outside the gene matches. CDR3 length: 14 amino acids. The CDR3 coding sequence is TGTGCTAGTGGTCGGGACAGGAACACAGATACGCAGTATTTT. Translation gives CASGRDRNTDTQYF.

This clone has more than one count but fewer than ten. The CDR3, as DNA: TGCGCCAGCAGCTTGGCCAGGACAGAAGAAGCTTTCTTT. Translating it yields CASSLARTEEAFF. The chain combines TRBV5-1 with TRBJ1-1; TRBD1 might be the D (6 bases). Trimming removed 0 bases from V and 8 bases from J, with 11 bases in between. The CDR3 has 13 amino acids. Germline lookup yields CDR1 SGHRS and CDR2 YFSETQ.

This chain links TRBV12-2 with TRBJ1-4. TRBV12-2 is a documented pseudogene. The CDR3 totals 22 residues. CDR3: CASRSPSEVQRTRGNGDEKLFF. The DNA for the CDR3 is TGTGCAAGTCGCTCCCCCTCGGAGGTACAGAGGACTCGAGGAAATGGGGATGAAAAACTGTTTTTT.

The CDR3 DNA follows: TGTGCCAGCAGTTTTGGCGGGGGGGCCGATGAGCAGTTCTTC. It encodes CASSFGGGADEQFF. The J gene is TRBJ2-1, the V gene TRBV27, with 9 bases matching TRBD2. Germline CDR1 MNHEY, CDR2 SMNVEV (reference sequence). The junction had 5 bases not matched to a gene; V was cut back by 3 bases and J by 8 bases. The length of the CDR3 is 14 residues.

The chain links TRBV10-3 to TRBJ2-7, with 8 bases identical to TRBD2. The CDR3 spans 16 residues. Germline V CDR1 and CDR2: ENHRY, SYGVKD. The trim removed 4 bases at V and 3 bases at J, leaving 11 bases unmatched. CDR3 bases: TGTGCCATCAGTGCCCAGGTTGGCGGGGGGATCTACGAGCAGTACTTC. Translating gives CAISAQVGGGIYEQYF.

The chain uses TRBV13 and TRBJ2-7, with 9 bases that match TRBD1. The CDR3 covers 16 residues. CDR1 is PRHDT, CDR2 FYEKMQ, per germline (reference sequence). V gave up 0 bases and J gave up 3 bases; unmatched junction bases: 6. The CDR3 reads CASSLGGTGQDYEQYF. DNA for the CDR3: TGTGCCAGCAGCTTAGGGGGGACAGGGCAAGACTACGAGCAGTACTTC. Drawing the rest from reference TRBV13 and TRBJ2-7, the complete variable domain is AAGVIQSPRHLIKEKRETATLKCYPIPRHDTVYWYQQGPGQDPQFLISFYEKMQSDKGSIPDRFSAQQFSDYHSELNMSSLELGDSALYFCASSLGGTGQDYEQYFGPGTRLTVT.

The chain uses TRBV7-2 and TRBJ2-5, with D perhaps TRBD2 (7 bases). The V gene's germline CDR1 is SGHTA and CDR2 FQGNSA. V was trimmed by 8 bases and J by 2 bases, leaving 12 bases between them. This CDR3 spans 13 amino acids. DNA of the CDR3: TGTGCCAGCGCGGGGGCAGCACAAGAGACCCAGTACTTC. The encoded protein is CASAGAAQETQYF.

The chain couples TRBV6-1 to TRBJ2-1; 11 nucleotides agree with TRBD2. The CDR3 covers 15 residues. V trimming: 5 bases; J trimming: 5 bases; junction bases outside the gene matches: 5. Germline V gene data show CDR1 as MNHNS and CDR2 as SASEGT. CDR3: CASSPLAGGHNEQFF. As DNA, the CDR3 is TGTGCCAGCAGTCCTCTAGCGGGGGGCCACAATGAGCAGTTCTTC.